This T cell receptor (beta chain) was captured by sequencing in a study of cytomegalovirus exposure and HLA in healthy donors. As concerns this clone: Its specificity is not known.

Study-wide points: Rarity marked most TCR sequences, yet some public TCRs occurred in many donors. Within the approximately 130 validation repertoires, first-cohort TCR clusters tended to co-occur, according to a later analysis. Cytomegalovirus association was assigned to approximately 160 TCR beta chains.

Data came from immunoSEQ multiplex PCR; TCRdb stores just in-frame clones and leaves some out. This sample has 150,000 or so clones, with 89% found just once. CDR3 length: 14 residues. Germline CDR1 SGHVS, CDR2 FNYEAQ. V dropped 3 bases and J dropped 7; count of bases not matched to a gene: 2. The sequence derives from a woman younger than 30 in good health and CMV-seropositive. This chain uses TRBV7-6 with TRBJ1-5; 11 nucleotides align to TRBD1. The sample consisted of PBMCs. The CDR3 here is CASSFWDRGQPQHF. DNA of the CDR3: TGTGCCAGCAGCTTCTGGGACAGGGGGCAGCCCCAGCATTTT.